This T cell receptor beta chain is drawn from a study of blood T cell repertoires in COVID-19. Some clones are missing from TCRdb's copy, which holds only in-frame ones; the method was immunoSEQ multiplex PCR. The data contain under 200,000 clones, around 80% of them singletons. Per germline, CDR1 SGHTA and CDR2 FQGNSA. The CDR3 spans 18 residues. V dropped 5 bases and J dropped 0; count of bases not matched to a gene: 8. Material: peripheral blood. This chain uses TRBV7-2 with TRBJ2-3; 13 bases line up with TRBD2. The receptor's source is a man in his sixties with acute or convalescent COVID-19. CDR3 sequence reads: CASSLRLAGGFSTDTQYF. Written as DNA, the CDR3 is TGTGCCAGCAGCCTCCGACTAGCGGGGGGCTTTAGCACAGATACGCAGTATTTT. The variable domain in full, with the rest retrieved from reference TRBV7-2 and TRBJ2-3, is GAGVSQSPSNKVTEKGKDVELRCDPISGHTALYWYRQSLGQGLEFLIYFQGNSAPDKSGLPSDRFSAERTGGSVSTLTIQRTQQEDSAVYLCASSLRLAGGFSTDTQYFGPGTRLTVL.